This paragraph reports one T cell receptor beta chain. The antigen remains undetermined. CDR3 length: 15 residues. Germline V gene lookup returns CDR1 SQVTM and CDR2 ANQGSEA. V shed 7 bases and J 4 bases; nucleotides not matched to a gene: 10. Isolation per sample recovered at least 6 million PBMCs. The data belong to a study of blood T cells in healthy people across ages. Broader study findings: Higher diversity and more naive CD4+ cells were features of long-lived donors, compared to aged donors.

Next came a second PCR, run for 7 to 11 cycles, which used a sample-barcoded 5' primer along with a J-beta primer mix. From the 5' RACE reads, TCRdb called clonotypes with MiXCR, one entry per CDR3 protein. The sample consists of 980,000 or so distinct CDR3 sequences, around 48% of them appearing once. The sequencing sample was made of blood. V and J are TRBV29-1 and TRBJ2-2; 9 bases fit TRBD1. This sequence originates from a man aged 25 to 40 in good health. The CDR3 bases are TGCAGCGGCCTAGGAGGGACAGGGTCCACCGGGGAGCTGTTTTTT. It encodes CSGLGGTGSTGELFF.